This T cell receptor (beta chain) is drawn from a study of blood T cells in healthy people across ages. Study-wide findings and caveats: Roughly linear declines in TCR beta diversity per million T cells occurred with age. CMV infection status of these donors was not known.

This clonotype was seen a few times. Its antigen is unidentified. V gave up 7 bases and J gave up 0 bases, with 13 bases separating them. CDR3 length equals 13 residues. Looked up from germline, CDR1 is SQVTM and CDR2 is ANQGSEA. For the second PCR, which ran for about 7 to 11 cycles, a sample-barcoded 5' primer and a J-beta primer mix were used. A single record per CDR3 protein comes from TCRdb applying MiXCR to the 5' RACE reads. The table has roughly 2 million distinct CDR3 sequences, 40% to 55% seen once. The sequence came from a woman aged 40-49 years in good health. Source material: blood. The chain recombines TRBV29-1 with TRBJ2-7; no firm D call. CDR3 in DNA: TGCAGCGCGAAAGACATCCGCTCCTACGAGCAGTACTTC. Its translation is CSAKDIRSYEQYF.